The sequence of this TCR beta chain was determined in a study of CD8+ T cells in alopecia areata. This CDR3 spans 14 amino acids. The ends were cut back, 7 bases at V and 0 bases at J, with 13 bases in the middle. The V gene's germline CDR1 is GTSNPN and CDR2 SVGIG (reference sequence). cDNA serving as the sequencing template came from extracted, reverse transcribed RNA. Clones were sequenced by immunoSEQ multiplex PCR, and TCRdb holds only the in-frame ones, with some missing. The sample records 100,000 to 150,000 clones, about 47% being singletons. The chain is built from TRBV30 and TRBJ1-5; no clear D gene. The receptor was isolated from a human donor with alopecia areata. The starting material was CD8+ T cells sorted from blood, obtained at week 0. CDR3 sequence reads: CAYVDGYSNQPQHF. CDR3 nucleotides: TGTGCCTACGTGGACGGGTATAGCAATCAGCCCCAGCATTTT.